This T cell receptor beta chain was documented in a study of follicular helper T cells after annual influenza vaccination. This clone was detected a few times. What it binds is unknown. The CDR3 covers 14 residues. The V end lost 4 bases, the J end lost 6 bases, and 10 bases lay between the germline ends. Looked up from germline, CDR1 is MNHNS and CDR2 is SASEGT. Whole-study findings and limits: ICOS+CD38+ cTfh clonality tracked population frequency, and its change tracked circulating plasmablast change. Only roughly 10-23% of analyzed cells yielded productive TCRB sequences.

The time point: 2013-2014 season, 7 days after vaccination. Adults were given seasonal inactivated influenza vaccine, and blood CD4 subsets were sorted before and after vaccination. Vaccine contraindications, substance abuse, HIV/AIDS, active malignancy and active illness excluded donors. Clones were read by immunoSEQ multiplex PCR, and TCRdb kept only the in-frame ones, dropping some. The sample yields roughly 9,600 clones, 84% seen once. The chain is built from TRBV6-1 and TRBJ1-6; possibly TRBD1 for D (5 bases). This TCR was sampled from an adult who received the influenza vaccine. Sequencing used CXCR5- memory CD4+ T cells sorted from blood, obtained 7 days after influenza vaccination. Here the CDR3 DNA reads TGTGCCAGCAGTGCGGGGCAGCTTAATTCACCCCTCCACTTT. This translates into CASSAGQLNSPLHF.